These T cell receptor beta chains were read from a single sample in a study of blood T cells in healthy people across ages. In TCRdb, the 5' RACE reads were re-called with MiXCR into one record per CDR3 protein. The sample records fewer than 800,000 distinct CDR3 sequences, roughly 50% being singletons. Material: blood. The receptors here all came from a woman between 55 and 75 years old in good health. Both conserved end residues are part of each CDR3. The D gene is left open where the match is weak. The size entry is marked missing in some rows and otherwise reads once, few, many or a size class.

J gene	D gene	V gene	clone size	CDR3 protein	CDR3 DNA
TRBJ2-1	NA	TRBV29-1	NA	CSVGTDNEQFF	TGCAGCGTCGGGACGGACAATGAGCAGTTCTTC
TRBJ1-2	NA	TRBV2	NA	CASNYGQSSYGYTF	TGTGCCAGCAATTACGGACAGTCTTCCTATGGCTACACCTTC
TRBJ1-6	TRBD1	TRBV28	NA	CASRRGGQGSPLHF	TGTGCCAGCAGGCGAGGGGGCCAGGGTTCACCCCTCCACTTT
TRBJ2-1	NA	TRBV20-1	few	CSASRPPNEQFF	TGCAGTGCTAGCCGACCCCCGAATGAGCAGTTCTTC
TRBJ1-5	NA	TRBV15	NA	CATSSRGGYQPQHF	TGTGCCACCAGCAGCCGCGGGGGCTATCAGCCCCAGCATTTT
TRBJ2-2	NA	TRBV3-1	NA	CASSHTGMDTGELFF	TGTGCCAGCAGTCATACAGGGATGGACACCGGGGAGCTGTTTTTT
TRBJ2-7	TRBD1	TRBV12-3/TRBV12-4	NA	CASRKTGDFYEQYF	TGTGCCAGCAGAAAGACAGGGGACTTCTACGAGCAGTACTTC
TRBJ2-1	NA	TRBV28	NA	CASSSVVGASSYNEQFF	TGTGCCAGCAGTTCCGTTGTCGGCGCGAGCTCCTACAATGAGCAGTTCTTC
TRBJ2-5	NA	TRBV29-1	few	CSGSSELGNEQYF	TGCAGCGGATCTAGCGAGTTGGGCAATGAGCAGTACTTC
TRBJ2-4	NA	TRBV29-1	NA	CSVEGDSEAKNIQYF	TGCAGCGTTGAAGGGGATAGCGAAGCCAAAAACATTCAGTACTTC
TRBJ2-7	NA	TRBV5-1	NA	CASSWAPGNEQYF	TGCGCCAGCAGCTGGGCCCCCGGGAACGAGCAGTACTTC
TRBJ1-1	NA	TRBV6-5	NA	CASRLQGNTEAFF	TGTGCCAGCAGATTACAGGGGAACACTGAAGCTTTCTTT
TRBJ2-1	NA	TRBV21-1	NA	CASSKGAGEGSYNEQFF	TGTGCCAGCAGCAAAGGGGCGGGTGAAGGCTCCTACAATGAGCAGTTCTTC
TRBJ1-2	TRBD1	TRBV3-1	NA	CASSQDPGTGLGYTF	TGTGCCAGCAGCCAAGACCCCGGGACAGGGTTAGGCTACACCTTC
TRBJ2-1	TRBD1	TRBV28	few	CASSIDRGYNEQFF	TGTGCCAGCAGTATTGACAGGGGTTACAATGAGCAGTTCTTC
TRBJ2-2	TRBD2	TRBV9	NA	CASSVGTSGYTGELFF	TGTGCCAGCAGCGTCGGGACTAGCGGTTACACCGGGGAGCTGTTTTTT
TRBJ2-1	TRBD2	TRBV3-1	NA	CASSQVWASGRAANEQFF	TGTGCCAGCAGCCAAGTTTGGGCTAGCGGGAGGGCGGCCAATGAGCAGTTCTTC
TRBJ2-3	TRBD2	TRBV4-2	many	CASSQRETADTQYF	TGTGCCAGCAGCCAGCGGGAGACCGCAGATACGCAGTATTTT
TRBJ2-1	TRBD2	TRBV27	NA	CASSPRSGNYNEQFF	TGTGCCAGCAGTCCCCGGAGCGGGAACTACAATGAGCAGTTCTTC
TRBJ1-2	TRBD1	TRBV20-1	NA	CSAIGTGDYGYTF	TGCAGTGCTATAGGGACAGGGGACTATGGCTACACCTTC
TRBJ2-1	TRBD2	TRBV29-1	NA	CSVERAGWYNEQFF	TGCAGCGTTGAACGAGCGGGATGGTACAATGAGCAGTTCTTC
TRBJ2-3	TRBD1	TRBV20-1	few	CSAGDRDPLDTQYF	TGCAGTGCTGGCGACAGGGACCCCCTAGATACGCAGTATTTT
TRBJ2-7	TRBD2	TRBV28	few	CALRGAGESSYEQYF	TGTGCCTTACGGGGAGCGGGAGAGAGCTCCTACGAGCAGTACTTC
TRBJ1-2	NA	TRBV12-3/TRBV12-4	few	CASSLARTPSGYTF	TGTGCCAGCAGTTTAGCGCGCACCCCGAGTGGCTACACCTTC
TRBJ2-3	TRBD2	TRBV4-3	NA	CASSLTSGRPDTQYF	TGCGCCAGCAGCCTCACTAGCGGGAGACCAGATACGCAGTATTTT
TRBJ2-7	TRBD2	TRBV6-1	NA	CASVKVGLAGLAREQYF	TGTGCCAGCGTGAAAGTGGGACTAGCGGGATTGGCGCGCGAGCAGTACTTC
TRBJ2-1	TRBD2	TRBV5-1	NA	CASTPLAGSYNEQFF	TGCGCCAGCACCCCCCTAGCGGGCTCCTACAATGAGCAGTTCTTC
TRBJ2-7	TRBD2	TRBV20-1	few	CSAVNWEGIYEQYF	TGCAGTGCCGTGAACTGGGAGGGAATCTACGAGCAGTACTTC
TRBJ2-7	TRBD1	TRBV20-1	NA	CSATGTGRFYEQYF	TGCAGTGCCACCGGGACAGGGAGATTCTACGAGCAGTACTTC
TRBJ1-5	NA	TRBV4-1	NA	CASSQDQGSNQPQHF	TGCGCCAGCAGCCAAGACCAGGGTAGCAATCAGCCCCAGCATTTT
TRBJ1-2	NA	TRBV28	NA	CASNGFNDYGYTF	TGTGCCAGCAACGGGTTCAACGACTATGGCTACACCTTC
TRBJ2-2	TRBD2	TRBV4-2	NA	CASSQDGLGSGELFF	TGTGCCAGCAGCCAAGATGGACTAGGGTCCGGGGAGCTGTTTTTT
TRBJ2-3	NA	TRBV20-1	NA	CSARGARASTDTQYF	TGCAGTGCTAGAGGGGCAAGGGCTAGCACAGATACGCAGTATTTT
TRBJ2-7	NA	TRBV6-2/TRBV6-3	few	CASSPGQFPTYEQYF	TGTGCCAGCAGCCCCGGACAGTTTCCCACCTACGAGCAGTACTTC
TRBJ2-1	NA	TRBV27	NA	CASSSAGNNEQFF	TGTGCCAGCTCATCGGCAGGGAACAATGAGCAGTTCTTC
TRBJ1-1	TRBD1	TRBV29-1	NA	CSVTTGGFTEAFF	TGCAGCGTGACGACAGGGGGGTTCACTGAAGCTTTCTTT
TRBJ1-2	NA	TRBV10-1	few	CASSDAEQADGYTF	TGCGCCAGCAGTGATGCCGAACAGGCCGATGGCTACACCTTC
TRBJ2-1	NA	TRBV5-1	few	CASSQGSRSYNEQFF	TGCGCCAGCAGCCAGGGTTCTCGCTCCTACAATGAGCAGTTCTTC
TRBJ1-1	NA	TRBV5-1	few	CASSFKEGNTEAFF	TGCGCCAGCAGCTTCAAGGAAGGAAACACTGAAGCTTTCTTT
TRBJ2-5	NA	TRBV20-1	NA	CSARSETQYF	TGCAGTGCTAGATCAGAGACCCAGTACTTC
TRBJ1-2	TRBD1	TRBV5-6	NA	CASSPDRARYGYTF	TGTGCCAGCAGTCCGGACAGGGCTCGATATGGCTACACCTTC
TRBJ1-2	NA	TRBV29-1	few	CSANFNYGYTF	TGCAGCGCCAATTTCAACTATGGCTACACCTTC